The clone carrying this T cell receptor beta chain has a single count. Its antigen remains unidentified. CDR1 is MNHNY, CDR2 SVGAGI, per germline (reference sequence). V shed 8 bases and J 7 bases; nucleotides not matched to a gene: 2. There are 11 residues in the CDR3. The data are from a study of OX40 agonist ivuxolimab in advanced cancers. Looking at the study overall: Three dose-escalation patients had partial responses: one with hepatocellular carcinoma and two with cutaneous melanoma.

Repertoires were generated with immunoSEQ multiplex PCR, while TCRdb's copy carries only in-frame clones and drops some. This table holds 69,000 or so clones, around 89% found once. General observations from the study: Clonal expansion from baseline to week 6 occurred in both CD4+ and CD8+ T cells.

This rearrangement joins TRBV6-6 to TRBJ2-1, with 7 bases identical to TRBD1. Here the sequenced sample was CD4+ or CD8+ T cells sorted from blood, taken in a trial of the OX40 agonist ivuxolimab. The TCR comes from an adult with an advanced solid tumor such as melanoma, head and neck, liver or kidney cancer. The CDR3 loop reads CASGDRNEQFF. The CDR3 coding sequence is TGTGCCAGCGGGGACAGAAATGAGCAGTTCTTC.